The 16 T cell receptor beta chains presented below share a single source sample, sequenced in a study of OX40 agonist ivuxolimab in advanced cancers. Assay used: immunoSEQ multiplex PCR; TCRdb lists only in-frame clones, some missing. The sample consists of 55,000 to 65,000 clones, less than 85% of them appearing once. Sequencing was performed on CD4+ or CD8+ T cells sorted from blood, taken in a trial of the OX40 agonist ivuxolimab. The receptors here all came from an adult with an advanced solid tumor such as melanoma, head and neck, liver or kidney cancer.

The chain recombines TRBV10-3 with TRBJ1-1, with TRBD1 as a possible D gene (6 bases). CDR1 and CDR2 from the germline V gene are ENHRY and SYGVKD. The V gene lost 7 bases and the J gene lost 11 bases, with 17 bases spanning the gap. The CDR3 runs 12 residues. This CDR3 reads CAIKGELPRAFF. Here the CDR3 DNA reads TGTGCCATCAAGGGGGAGTTACCTAGGGCTTTCTTT.

V is TRBV7-9 and J is TRBJ1-2; the D gene is possibly TRBD1 (5 bases). The CDR3 is made up of 15 amino acids. Germline-derived CDR1 and CDR2 are SEHNR and FQNEAQ (reference sequence). V gave up 1 base and J gave up 0 bases, with 9 bases separating them. The CDR3 protein is CASSLGQLSNYGYTF. CDR3 nucleotide sequence: TGTGCCAGCAGCTTAGGACAGCTTTCTAACTATGGCTACACCTTC. Drawing the rest from reference TRBV7-9 and TRBJ1-2, the complete variable domain is DTGVSQNPRHKITKRGQNVTFRCDPISEHNRLYWYRQTLGQGPEFLTYFQNEAQLEKSRLLSDRFSAERPKGSFSTLEIQRTEQGDSAMYLCASSLGQLSNYGYTFGSGTRLTVV.

The V call is TRBV7-2, the J call TRBJ1-4; D is unresolved. CDR1 SGHTA and CDR2 FQGNSA come from the germline V gene. With 4 bases removed from V and 4 bases from J, the gap between germline ends came to 13 bases. This CDR3 contains 15 residues. The CDR3 DNA follows: TGTGCCAGCAGCTCAAGACGGACGAGTAATGAAAAACTGTTTTTT. Residues: CASSSRRTSNEKLFF.

The gene calls are TRBV7-9 and TRBJ2-3; maybe TRBD2 (6 bases). The V end was cut by 5 bases, the J end by 2 bases, with 14 bases between. Germline V CDR1 and CDR2: SEHNR, FQNEAQ (reference sequence). The CDR3 runs to 15 residues. The CDR3 here is CASSLSEGFTDTQYF. For the CDR3, the DNA is TGTGCCAGCAGCCTATCGGAGGGGTTCACAGATACGCAGTATTTT.

The chain joins TRBV28 to TRBJ1-4, with TRBD1 matching over 9 bases. J gave up 0 bases and V 5 bases, and 4 bases lay outside the gene matches. The length of the CDR3 is 16 residues. Germline V gene data show CDR1 as MDHEN and CDR2 as SYDVKM. CDR3 residues: CASSTTGGATNEKLFF. In DNA form, the CDR3 reads TGTGCCAGCAGTACGACAGGGGGAGCAACTAATGAAAAACTGTTTTTT.

The V and J genes are TRBV27 and TRBJ2-7; D is perhaps TRBD1 (6 bases). There are 13 residues in the CDR3. Trimming removed 6 bases at V and 0 bases at J, with 9 bases between. Germline-derived CDR1 and CDR2 are MNHEY and SMNVEV (reference sequence). The CDR3 sequence is CASRPDSSYEQYF. The DNA of the CDR3 is TGTGCCAGCAGGCCGGACAGCTCCTACGAGCAGTACTTC.

The CDR3 sequence: CASNTEDRGEKLFF. The CDR3 nucleotides are TGTGCCAGTAATACCGAGGACAGAGGGGAAAAACTGTTTTTT. J is TRBJ1-4 and V is TRBV19; possible D gene TRBD1, 6 bases. The CDR3 length is 14 residues. The germline V and J ends were trimmed by 7 bases and 8 bases, with 17 bases remaining between them. Per germline, CDR1 LNHDA and CDR2 SQIVND (reference sequence).

The genes are TRBV6-4 and TRBJ2-1; 13 positions match TRBD2. With V trimmed by 2 bases and J by 0 bases, 1 base remained unmatched. The CDR3 spans 17 residues. Germline lookup yields CDR1 MRHNA and CDR2 SNTAGT. CDR3 protein: CASSDRTSGGSYNEQFF. CDR3 DNA sequence: TGTGCCAGCAGTGACCGGACTAGCGGGGGCTCCTACAATGAGCAGTTCTTC.

The V and J genes are TRBV2 and TRBJ2-3; 10 bases align to TRBD2. The CDR3 spans 17 residues. Germline V CDR1 and CDR2: SNHLY, FYNNEI. The V segment lost 4 bases and the J segment 6 bases; nucleotides outside the gene matches: 13. The CDR3 sequence: CASSALRASGSWDTQYF. CDR3 coding DNA: TGTGCCAGCAGTGCCCTGAGGGCTAGCGGGAGTTGGGATACGCAGTATTTT. Full variable domain (missing parts from reference TRBV2 and TRBJ2-3): EPEVTQTPSHQVTQMGQEVILRCVPISNHLYFYWYRQILGQKVEFLVSFYNNEISEKSEIFDDQFSVERPDGSNFTLKIRSTKLEDSAMYFCASSALRASGSWDTQYFGPGTRLTVL.

The rearrangement links TRBV5-1 to TRBJ1-1; the D gene is possibly TRBD1 (6 bases). This CDR3 has 14 residues. V was pared by 1 base and J by 0 bases, with 7 bases between. CDR1 is SGHRS, CDR2 YFSETQ, per germline. CDR3 sequence (DNA): TGCGCCAGCAGCTTGCCAGGGGTGAACACTGAAGCTTTCTTT. Its protein is CASSLPGVNTEAFF. Full variable domain (missing parts from reference TRBV5-1 and TRBJ1-1): KAGVTQTPRYLIKTRGQQVTLSCSPISGHRSVSWYQQTPGQGLQFLFEYFSETQRNKGNFPGRFSGRQFSNSRSEMNVSTLELGDSALYLCASSLPGVNTEAFFGQGTRLTVV.

This chain connects TRBV28 to TRBJ2-3; TRBD2 aligns across 7 bases. J gave up 6 bases and V 1 base, and 7 bases lay outside the gene matches. There are 15 residues in the CDR3. Germline V gives CDR1 MDHEN, CDR2 SYDVKM. This chain's CDR3 is CASSLSTSSGDTQYF. The CDR3, as DNA: TGTGCCAGCAGTTTATCGACTAGCTCAGGGGATACGCAGTATTTT. The whole variable domain, filled in from reference TRBV28 and TRBJ2-3, reads DVKVTQSSRYLVKRTGEKVFLECVQDMDHENMFWYRQDPGLGLRLIYFSYDVKMKEKGDIPEGYSVSREKKERFSLILESASTNQTSMYLCASSLSTSSGDTQYFGPGTRLTVL.

The CDR3 nucleotides read TGTGGTTGCAGGGTAGCGGGGGGGCAAGAGACCCAGTACTTC. Its protein product is CGCRVAGGQETQYF. V usage is TRBV11-2 and J usage is TRBJ2-5, with 11 bases that match TRBD2. Per germline, CDR1 SGHAT and CDR2 FQNNGV. This CDR3 has 14 residues.

This chain links TRBV7-9 with TRBJ1-2; tentatively, D is TRBD1 (6 bases). V shed 5 bases and J shed 1 base, with 14 bases lying between them. Germline CDR1 is SEHNR and CDR2 is FQNEAQ (reference sequence). The CDR3 runs to 15 residues. CDR3 amino acids: CASSTNRDNNYGYTF. For the CDR3, the DNA is TGTGCCAGCAGCACCAACAGGGATAATAACTATGGCTACACCTTC.

The chain links TRBV5-6 to TRBJ1-1; TRBD1 might be the D (5 bases). CDR1 is SGHDT, CDR2 YYEEEE, per germline. Trimming pared 2 bases from V and 6 bases from J, leaving 23 bases between. The CDR3 consists of 17 residues. The CDR3 bases are TGTGCCAGCAGCTTCGGTCCCGGCGGACACAGCGGGGCTGAAGCTTTCTTT. Translation: CASSFGPGGHSGAEAFF.

This sequence joins TRBV28 and TRBJ2-5; the D gene is possibly TRBD2 (6 bases). The CDR3 runs 15 residues. V lost 2 bases and J lost 3, with 13 bases in between. From germline, CDR1 is MDHEN and CDR2 SYDVKM. This CDR3 reads CASSLAGRPKETQYF. In DNA form, the CDR3 reads TGTGCCAGCAGTTTAGCGGGACGCCCGAAAGAGACCCAGTACTTC.

The rearrangement joins TRBV4-1 to TRBJ2-3; perhaps TRBD2 as D (5 bases). Trimming removed 1 base at V and 5 bases at J, with 13 bases between. The CDR3 extends over 15 amino acids. Germline V gene lookup returns CDR1 MGHRA and CDR2 YSYEKL. The CDR3 bases are TGCGCCAGCAGCCAAGCTCCTCGGGGTCAAGATACGCAGTATTTT. It codes for CASSQAPRGQDTQYF.